The rows below give T cell receptor beta chains drawn from one sample of a study of shared clonotypes between healthy human individuals. The protocol was immunoSEQ multiplex PCR, while the TCRdb copy is restricted to in-frame clones and leaves out a portion. The sample has almost 700,000 clones; around 92% are singletons. Sequenced input: naive CD8+ T cells sorted from blood. The receptor source for this set is a man under 40 in good health. Both conserved end residues are part of each CDR3. Fields, in order: D gene, clone size, CDR3 length, J gene, V gene, CDR3 protein, CDR3 DNA. A D gene is named only where the DNA matches it firmly. For some rows the clone size is stated as once, few or many, or as a class when expanded; others skip it.

>TRBD2|-|16|TRBJ2-1|TRBV7-9
CASSTRASGSYNEQFF
TGTGCCAGCAGCACCCGAGCTAGCGGGAGTTACAATGAGCAGTTCTTC
>TRBD2|-|17|TRBJ2-3|TRBV7-2
CASSSSGLAGGTDTQYF
TGTGCCAGCAGCTCATCCGGACTAGCAGGCGGCACAGATACGCAGTATTTT
>TRBD1|-|16|TRBJ2-1|TRBV29-1
CSAVGLPGQVHNEQFF
TGCAGCGCGGTTGGCCTTCCAGGACAGGTCCACAATGAGCAGTTCTTC
>TRBD1|-|13|TRBJ1-1|TRBV29-1
CSGGGGLNTEAFF
TGCAGCGGAGGGGGCGGGTTAAACACTGAAGCTTTCTTT
>TRBD1|-|18|TRBJ2-5|TRBV13
CASSLEGTGSPYQETQYF
TGTGCCAGCAGCTTAGAGGGGACAGGGTCTCCGTACCAAGAGACCCAGTACTTC
>TRBD1|-|14|TRBJ1-2|TRBV11-2
CASSNPGTDYGYTF
TGTGCCAGCAGCAATCCCGGGACAGATTATGGCTACACCTTC
>-|few|15|TRBJ2-1|TRBV7-5
CVRSTSGDSPYKQFF
TGTGTCAGAAGCACCAGCGGGGACTCGCCCTACAAGCAGTTCTTC
>-|-|14|TRBJ2-7|TRBV6-5
CASSYSTDSYEQYF
TGTGCCAGCAGTTACTCGACAGACTCCTACGAGCAGTACTTC
>TRBD2|-|16|TRBJ2-1|TRBV15
CATSFPGLAGHNEQFF
TGTGCCACCAGCTTCCCCGGACTAGCGGGTCACAATGAGCAGTTCTTC
>-|-|12|TRBJ1-5|TRBV29-1
CSVEDGIQPQHF
TGCAGCGTTGAAGATGGCATACAGCCCCAGCATTTT
>TRBD2|once|15|TRBJ2-1|TRBV19
CASSIGLAGVHEQFF
TGTGCCAGTAGTATAGGGCTAGCGGGAGTCCATGAGCAGTTCTTC
>-|-|11|TRBJ1-2|TRBV30
CAWSELYGYTF
TGTGCCTGGTCCGAATTGTATGGCTATACCTTC
>TRBD2|-|16|TRBJ2-7|TRBV4-1
CASSEGPSGTMDEQYF
TGCGCCAGCAGCGAAGGCCCTAGCGGGACGATGGACGAGCAGTACTTC
>TRBD1|-|15|TRBJ2-7|TRBV11-2
CASSPATDRGYEQYF
TGTGCCAGCAGCCCTGCGACGGACAGGGGATACGAGCAGTACTTC
>TRBD2|-|15|TRBJ2-7|TRBV6-6
CASSSPLAGGYEQYF
TGTGCCAGCAGTTCCCCTCTAGCGGGAGGGTACGAGCAGTACTTC
>-|-|12|TRBJ2-2|TRBV5-5
CASSISGAKVFF
TGTGCCAGCAGCATTTCTGGGGCAAAGGTTTTTTTT
>TRBD1|-|15|TRBJ1-2|TRBV28
CASSQDRASPYGYTF
TGTGCCAGCAGTCAAGACAGGGCATCCCCTTATGGCTACACCTTC
>-|-|14|TRBJ2-7|TRBV27
CASSLFEGDYEQYF
TGTGCCAGCAGTTTATTTGAGGGAGACTACGAGCAGTACTTC
>TRBD2|few|13|TRBJ2-3|TRBV4-3
CASSQVLAGPQYF
TGCGCCAGCAGCCAAGTCCTAGCGGGCCCCCAGTATTTT
>-|-|16|TRBJ2-1|TRBV30
CAWSVPSTSSYNEQFF
TGTGCCTGGAGTGTACCCTCGACTAGCTCCTACAATGAGCAGTTCTTC
>-|-|15|TRBJ2-1|TRBV5-6
CASSLGQPAYNEQFF
TGTGCCAGCAGCTTGGGCCAGCCAGCCTACAATGAGCAGTTCTTC
>TRBD2|-|17|TRBJ2-7|TRBV7-9
CASSPTTGTSGSYEQYF
TGTGCCAGCAGCCCGACCACCGGGACTAGCGGCTCCTACGAGCAGTACTTC
>-|-|16|TRBJ2-1|TRBV29-1
CSVDGRVSYSYNEQFF
TGCAGCGTTGATGGCAGGGTGAGCTACTCCTACAATGAGCAGTTCTTC
>-|-|16|TRBJ1-4|TRBV19
CASSPPGRGTNEKLFF
TGTGCCAGTAGTCCCCCGGGAAGGGGAACTAATGAAAAACTGTTTTTT
>-|once|15|TRBJ1-5|TRBV19
CASTLPGIGNQPQHF
TGTGCCAGTACCCTACCGGGGATCGGCAATCAGCCCCAGCATTTT
>-|-|15|TRBJ1-1|TRBV7-9
CASSLAQGMNTEAFF
TGTGCCAGCAGCTTAGCTCAGGGAATGAACACTGAAGCTTTCTTT
>TRBD1|once|15|TRBJ2-3|TRBV7-2
CASSHYRGATDTQYF
TGTGCCAGCAGCCACTACAGGGGTGCCACAGATACGCAGTATTTT
>-|-|17|TRBJ1-5|TRBV7-9
CASSQDLSIGPNQPQHF
TGTGCCAGCAGCCAGGACCTATCGATCGGCCCCAATCAGCCCCAGCATTTT
>-|once|15|TRBJ2-1|TRBV29-1
CSVEDNRETNNEQFF
TGCAGCGTTGAAGATAATAGGGAGACTAATAATGAGCAGTTCTTC
>-|-|16|TRBJ2-5|TRBV25-1
CASSFPTGESQETQYF
TGTGCCAGCAGCTTTCCGACAGGCGAATCGCAAGAGACCCAGTACTTC
>-|-|14|TRBJ1-1|TRBV6-6
CASSWDGKNTEAFF
TGTGCCAGCAGCTGGGACGGGAAAAACACTGAAGCTTTCTTT
>TRBD2|-|15|TRBJ2-5|TRBV11-2
CASSLELAGGETQYF
TGTGCCAGCAGCTTAGAGCTGGCGGGAGGGGAGACCCAGTACTTC
>-|-|12|TRBJ2-1|TRBV7-9
CASSAQGNEQFF
TGTGCCAGCAGCGCCCAAGGTAATGAGCAGTTCTTC
>TRBD1|-|17|TRBJ2-7|TRBV6-1
CASSATRGAGGGYEQYF
TGTGCCAGCAGTGCGACCCGAGGGGCAGGGGGCGGCTACGAGCAGTACTTC
>-|-|13|TRBJ1-4|TRBV21-1
CASNRGGNEKLFF
TGTGCCAGTAACAGGGGGGGGAATGAAAAACTGTTTTTT
>-|-|12|TRBJ1-2|TRBV10-3
CAIDDSGYGYTF
TGTGCCATCGATGACAGTGGCTATGGCTACACCTTC
>TRBD1|once|15|TRBJ1-2|TRBV27
CASSLEGGAIYGYTF
TGTGCCAGCAGTTTAGAAGGGGGCGCGATCTATGGCTACACCTTC
>-|-|14|TRBJ1-4|TRBV9
CASSVGRASEKLFF
TGTGCCAGCAGCGTAGGCAGGGCGTCTGAAAAACTGTTTTTT
>TRBD2|-|19|TRBJ2-7|TRBV28
CASSPPTSKKTLSSYEQYF
TGTGCCAGCAGTCCGCCGACTAGCAAAAAGACTTTGAGCTCCTACGAGCAGTACTTC
>TRBD1|-|14|TRBJ1-5|TRBV30
CAWSAGQGNQPQHF
TGTGCCTGGAGTGCGGGACAGGGGAATCAGCCCCAGCATTTT
>TRBD1|-|13|TRBJ1-1|TRBV2
CAPRDRLNTEAFF
TGTGCCCCCCGGGACAGGCTGAACACTGAAGCTTTCTTT
>-|-|16|TRBJ1-4|TRBV28
CASSYYQGKTNEKLFF
TGTGCCAGCAGTTACTATCAGGGAAAGACTAATGAAAAACTGTTTTTT
>-|-|17|TRBJ2-7|TRBV28
CASTSRGEGENSYEQYF
TGTGCCAGCACCAGCCGGGGGGAGGGGGAGAACTCCTACGAGCAGTACTTC
>TRBD2|-|16|TRBJ2-1|TRBV5-1
CASSLRLAGTYNEQFF
TGCGCCAGCAGCTTGAGGCTAGCGGGAACCTACAATGAGCAGTTCTTC
>TRBD2|-|16|TRBJ2-5|TRBV11-2
CASRSTSGEGKETQYF
TGTGCCAGCAGGTCGACTAGCGGGGAAGGTAAAGAGACCCAGTACTTC
>TRBD2|-|14|TRBJ2-7|TRBV6-5
CASRPLAGAGEQYF
TGTGCCAGCAGACCGCTAGCGGGAGCGGGCGAGCAGTACTTC
>-|-|12|TRBJ1-1|TRBV29-1
CLVWAMNTEAFF
TGCCTTGTATGGGCCATGAACACTGAAGCTTTCTTT
>-|-|12|TRBJ2-7|TRBV7-6
CASSGSTYEQYF
TGTGCCAGCAGCGGATCCACTTACGAGCAGTACTTC
>-|few|15|TRBJ2-5|TRBV7-6
CASSLGAGQGGTQYF
TGTGCCAGCAGCTTGGGGGCGGGGCAGGGAGGGACCCAGTACTTC
>-|-|14|TRBJ2-1|TRBV6-5
CASSSLYSYNEQFF
TGTGCCAGCAGTTCCCTTTACTCCTACAATGAGCAGTTCTTC
>-|-|12|TRBJ2-5|TRBV29-1
CSVEGLRETQYF
TGCAGCGTTGAGGGGCTCAGGGAGACCCAGTACTTC
>TRBD2|-|12|TRBJ2-1|TRBV7-9
CASRGGRDEQFF
TGTGCCAGCAGGGGCGGGAGAGATGAGCAGTTCTTC
>-|once|15|TRBJ1-3|TRBV19
CASSTPNRELNTIYF
TGTGCCAGTAGTACCCCAAACCGGGAATTAAACACCATATATTTT
>-|-|12|TRBJ2-7|TRBV2
CAFRDGAYEQYF
TGTGCCTTCCGGGACGGAGCCTACGAGCAGTACTTC
>-|-|15|TRBJ2-1|TRBV7-9
CASSAGQRFNNEQFF
TGTGCCAGCAGCGCAGGACAGCGCTTTAACAATGAGCAGTTCTTC
>-|-|16|TRBJ2-7|TRBV5-1
CASSPNPPDGHYEQYF
TGCGCCAGCAGCCCAAACCCCCCGGACGGGCACTACGAGCAGTACTTC
>-|-|17|TRBJ1-4|TRBV2
CASSPGPAGWTNEKLFF
TGTGCCAGCAGTCCGGGGCCCGCGGGGTGGACTAATGAAAAACTGTTTTTT
>-|-|11|TRBJ1-2|TRBV2
CASSGDLRYTF
TGTGCCAGCAGTGGCGACCTTCGCTACACCTTC
>-|-|12|TRBJ2-5|TRBV18
CASSPSRETQYF
TGTGCCAGCTCACCATCTCGTGAGACCCAGTACTTC